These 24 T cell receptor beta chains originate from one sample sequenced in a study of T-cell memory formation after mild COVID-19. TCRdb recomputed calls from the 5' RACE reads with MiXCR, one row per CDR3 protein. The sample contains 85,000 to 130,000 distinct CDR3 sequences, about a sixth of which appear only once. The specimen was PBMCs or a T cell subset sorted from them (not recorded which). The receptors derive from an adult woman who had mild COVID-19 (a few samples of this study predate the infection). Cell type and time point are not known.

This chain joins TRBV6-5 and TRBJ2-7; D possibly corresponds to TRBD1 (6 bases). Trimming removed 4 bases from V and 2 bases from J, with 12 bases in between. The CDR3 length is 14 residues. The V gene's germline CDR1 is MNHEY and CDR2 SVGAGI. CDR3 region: CASSFQGPPYEQYF. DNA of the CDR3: TGTGCCAGCAGTTTTCAGGGGCCACCCTACGAGCAGTACTTC.

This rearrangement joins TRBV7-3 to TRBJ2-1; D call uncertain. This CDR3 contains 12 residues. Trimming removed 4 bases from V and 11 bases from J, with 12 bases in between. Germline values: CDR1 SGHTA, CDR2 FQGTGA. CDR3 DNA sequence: TGTGCCAGCAGCTGGGGTGGAGACCAGCAGTTCTTC. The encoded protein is CASSWGGDQQFF.

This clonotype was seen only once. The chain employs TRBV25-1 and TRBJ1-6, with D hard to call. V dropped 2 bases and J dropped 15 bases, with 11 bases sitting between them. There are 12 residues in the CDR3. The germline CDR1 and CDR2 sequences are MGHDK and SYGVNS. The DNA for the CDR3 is TGTGCCAGCAGTGAAATAGGAGTAAGCCTCCACTTT. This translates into CASSEIGVSLHF.

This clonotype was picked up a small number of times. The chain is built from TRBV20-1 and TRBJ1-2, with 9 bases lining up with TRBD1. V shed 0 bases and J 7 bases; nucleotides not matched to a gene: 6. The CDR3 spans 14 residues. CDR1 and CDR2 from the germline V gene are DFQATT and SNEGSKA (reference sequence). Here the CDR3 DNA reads TGCAGTGCTAGAGACCGGGACAGGGTGTTTGGCTACACCTTC. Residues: CSARDRDRVFGYTF.

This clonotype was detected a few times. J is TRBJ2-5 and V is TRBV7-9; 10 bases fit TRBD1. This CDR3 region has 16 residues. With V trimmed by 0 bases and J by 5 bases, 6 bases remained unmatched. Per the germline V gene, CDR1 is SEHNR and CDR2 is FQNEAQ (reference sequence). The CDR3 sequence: CASSLAPGQGSETQYF. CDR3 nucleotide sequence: TGTGCCAGCAGCTTAGCGCCGGGACAGGGGTCGGAGACCCAGTACTTC.

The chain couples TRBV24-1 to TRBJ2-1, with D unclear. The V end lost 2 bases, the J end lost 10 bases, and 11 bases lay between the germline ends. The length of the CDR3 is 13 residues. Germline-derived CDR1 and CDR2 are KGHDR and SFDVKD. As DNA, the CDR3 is TGTGCCACCAGTGATTCGAACCTTTGGGAGCAGTTCTTC. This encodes CATSDSNLWEQFF.

DNA for the CDR3: TGCAGTGCCCGAGAGGGAGGACAGGGATTGTTTATGACTGAAGCTTTCTTT. As protein: CSAREGGQGLFMTEAFF. The chain is built from TRBV20-1 and TRBJ1-1, with 8 bases aligning to TRBD1. Germline lookup yields CDR1 DFQATT and CDR2 SNEGSKA (reference sequence). Unmatched junction bases numbered 20, after V lost 6 bases and J lost 5 bases. This CDR3 spans 17 amino acids.

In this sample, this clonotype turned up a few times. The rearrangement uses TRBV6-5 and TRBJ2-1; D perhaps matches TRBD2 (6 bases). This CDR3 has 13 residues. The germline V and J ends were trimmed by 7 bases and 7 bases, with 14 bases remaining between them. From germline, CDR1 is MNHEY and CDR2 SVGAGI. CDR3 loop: CASNSGLRNEQFF. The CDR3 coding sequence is TGTGCCAGCAATAGCGGCCTACGGAATGAGCAGTTCTTC.

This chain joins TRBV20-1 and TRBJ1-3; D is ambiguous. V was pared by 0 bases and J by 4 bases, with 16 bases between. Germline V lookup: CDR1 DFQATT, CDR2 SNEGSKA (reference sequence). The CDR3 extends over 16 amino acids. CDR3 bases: TGCAGTGCTAGAGATCGGCTCCAGGTGCGGGGAAACACCATATATTTT. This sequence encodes CSARDRLQVRGNTIYF.

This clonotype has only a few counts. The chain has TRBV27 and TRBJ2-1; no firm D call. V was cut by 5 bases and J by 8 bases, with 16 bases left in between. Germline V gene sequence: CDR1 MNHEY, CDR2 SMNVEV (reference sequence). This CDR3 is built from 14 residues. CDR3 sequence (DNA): TGTGCCAGCAGTGCTCCCCCCGGACCCCATGAGCAGTTCTTC. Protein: CASSAPPGPHEQFF.

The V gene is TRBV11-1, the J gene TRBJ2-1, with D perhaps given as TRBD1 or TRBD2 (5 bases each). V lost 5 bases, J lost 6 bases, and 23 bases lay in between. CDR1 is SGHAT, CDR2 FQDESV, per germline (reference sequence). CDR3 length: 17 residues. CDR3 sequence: CASSLGPSGTDLNEQFF. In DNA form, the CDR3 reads TGTGCCAGCAGCCTTGGACCCTCCGGGACGGACCTCAATGAGCAGTTCTTC.

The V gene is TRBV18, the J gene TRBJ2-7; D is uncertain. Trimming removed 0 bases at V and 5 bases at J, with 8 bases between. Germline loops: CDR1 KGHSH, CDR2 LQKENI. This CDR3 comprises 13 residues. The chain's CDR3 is CASSPPRNDEQYF. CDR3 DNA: TGTGCCAGCTCACCACCCAGGAACGACGAGCAGTACTTC.

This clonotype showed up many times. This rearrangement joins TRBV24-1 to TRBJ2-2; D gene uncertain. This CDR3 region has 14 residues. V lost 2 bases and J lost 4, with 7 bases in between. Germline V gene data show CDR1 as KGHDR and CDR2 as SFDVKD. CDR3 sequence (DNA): TGTGCCACCAGTGATTATGTGGGCACCGGGGAGCTGTTTTTT. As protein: CATSDYVGTGELFF.

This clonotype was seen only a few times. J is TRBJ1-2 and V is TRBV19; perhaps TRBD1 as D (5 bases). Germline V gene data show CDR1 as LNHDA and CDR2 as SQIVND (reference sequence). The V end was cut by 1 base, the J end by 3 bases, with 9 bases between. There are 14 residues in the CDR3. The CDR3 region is CASSIGGTDYGYTF. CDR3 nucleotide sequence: TGTGCCAGTAGTATAGGCGGGACGGACTATGGCTACACCTTC.

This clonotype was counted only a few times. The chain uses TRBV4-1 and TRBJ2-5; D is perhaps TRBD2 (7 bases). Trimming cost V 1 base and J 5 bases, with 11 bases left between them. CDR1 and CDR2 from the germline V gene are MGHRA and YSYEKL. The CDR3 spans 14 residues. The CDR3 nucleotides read TGCGCCAGCAGCCAAGTTGAGGGGGGGGAGACCCAGTACTTC. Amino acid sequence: CASSQVEGGETQYF.

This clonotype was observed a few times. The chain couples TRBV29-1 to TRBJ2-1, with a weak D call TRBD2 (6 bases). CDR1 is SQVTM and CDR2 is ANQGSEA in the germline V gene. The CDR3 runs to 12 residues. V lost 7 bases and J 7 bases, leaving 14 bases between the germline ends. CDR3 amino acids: CSAGRGGNEQFF. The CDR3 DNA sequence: TGCAGCGCCGGTCGAGGAGGGAATGAGCAGTTCTTC.

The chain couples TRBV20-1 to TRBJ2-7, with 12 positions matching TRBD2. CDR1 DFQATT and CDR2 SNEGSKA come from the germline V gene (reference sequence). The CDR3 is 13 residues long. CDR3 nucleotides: TGCAGCGCGACTAGCGGGAGTAACTACGAGCAGTACTTC. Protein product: CSATSGSNYEQYF.

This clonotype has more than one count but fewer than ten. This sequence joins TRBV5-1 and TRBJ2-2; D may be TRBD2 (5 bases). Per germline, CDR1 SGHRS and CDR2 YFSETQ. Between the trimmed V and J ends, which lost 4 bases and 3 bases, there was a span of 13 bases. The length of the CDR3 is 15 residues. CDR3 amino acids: CASSGAERYTGELFF. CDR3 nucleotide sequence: TGCGCCAGCAGCGGAGCCGAGCGGTACACCGGGGAGCTGTTTTTT.

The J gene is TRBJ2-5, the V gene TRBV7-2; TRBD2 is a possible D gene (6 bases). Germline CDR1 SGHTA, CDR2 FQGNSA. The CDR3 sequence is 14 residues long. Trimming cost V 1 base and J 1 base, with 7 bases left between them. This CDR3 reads CASSLGDFQETQYF. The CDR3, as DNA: TGTGCCAGCAGCTTAGGGGACTTCCAAGAGACCCAGTACTTC.

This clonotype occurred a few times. CDR3 bases: TGTGCCAGCAGTTACCCCACTAGCGGGGGGGCTTCCAATGAGCAGTTCTTC. Encoded protein: CASSYPTSGGASNEQFF. The rearrangement uses TRBV6-5 and TRBJ2-1; TRBD2 aligns across 13 bases. The CDR3 is 17 amino acids. The ends lost 2 bases at V and 6 bases at J; junction bases unmatched: 7. Germline assignment: CDR1 MNHEY and CDR2 SVGAGI.

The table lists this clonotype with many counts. The CDR3 DNA follows: TGTGCCAGCAGCGTAGGCGACACAGATACGCAGTATTTT. Its translation: CASSVGDTDTQYF. The chain carries TRBV9 and TRBJ2-3, with D unresolved. The CDR3 runs 13 residues. From germline, CDR1 is SGDLS and CDR2 YYNGEE. The V and J ends lost 0 bases and 2 bases respectively, with 4 bases between them.

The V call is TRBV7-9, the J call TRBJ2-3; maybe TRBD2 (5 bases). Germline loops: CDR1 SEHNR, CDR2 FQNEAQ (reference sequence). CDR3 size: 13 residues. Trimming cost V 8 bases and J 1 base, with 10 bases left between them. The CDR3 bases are TGTGCCAGCGGTCACGGGGGCACAGATACGCAGTATTTT. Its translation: CASGHGGTDTQYF. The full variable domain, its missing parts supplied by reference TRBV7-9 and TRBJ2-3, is DTGVSQNPRHKITKRGQNVTFRCDPISEHNRLYWYRQTLGQGPEFLTYFQNEAQLEKSRLLSDRFSAERPKGSFSTLEIQRTEQGDSAMYLCASGHGGTDTQYFGPGTRLTVL.

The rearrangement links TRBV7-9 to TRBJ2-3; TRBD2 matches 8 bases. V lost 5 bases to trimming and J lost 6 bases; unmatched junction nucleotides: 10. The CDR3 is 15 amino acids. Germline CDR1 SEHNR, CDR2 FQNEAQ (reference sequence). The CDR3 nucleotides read TGTGCCAGCAGCACCCCGGGGAGCGGGAGTGATACGCAGTATTTT. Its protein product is CASSTPGSGSDTQYF.

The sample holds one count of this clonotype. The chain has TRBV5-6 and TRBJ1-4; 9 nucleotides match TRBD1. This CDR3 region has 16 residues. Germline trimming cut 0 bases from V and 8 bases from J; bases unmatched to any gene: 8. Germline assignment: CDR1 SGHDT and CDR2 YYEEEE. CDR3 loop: CASSLALQGAGEKLFF. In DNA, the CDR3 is TGTGCCAGCAGCTTGGCCCTACAGGGGGCTGGCGAAAAACTGTTTTTT.